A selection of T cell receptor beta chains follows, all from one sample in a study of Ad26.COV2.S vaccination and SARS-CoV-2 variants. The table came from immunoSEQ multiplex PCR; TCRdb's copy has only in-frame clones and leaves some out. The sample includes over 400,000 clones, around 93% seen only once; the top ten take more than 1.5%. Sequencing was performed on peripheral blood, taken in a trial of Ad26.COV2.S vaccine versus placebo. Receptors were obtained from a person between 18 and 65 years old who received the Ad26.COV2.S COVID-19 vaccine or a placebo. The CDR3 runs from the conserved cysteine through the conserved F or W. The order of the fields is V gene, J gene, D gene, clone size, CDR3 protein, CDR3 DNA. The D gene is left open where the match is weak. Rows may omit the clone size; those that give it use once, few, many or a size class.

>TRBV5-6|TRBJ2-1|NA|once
CASSLGEQFF
TGTGCCAGCAGCTTGGGTGAGCAGTTCTTC
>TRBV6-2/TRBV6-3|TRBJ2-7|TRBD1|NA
CASSYQWTGGLYYEQYF
TGTGCCAGCAGTTACCAATGGACAGGGGGTTTGTACTACGAGCAGTACTTC
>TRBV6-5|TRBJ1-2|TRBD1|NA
CASSPSDRGYGYTF
TGTGCCAGCAGTCCATCGGACAGGGGATATGGCTACACCTTC
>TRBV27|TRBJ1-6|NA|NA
CASSFTRSPLHF
TGTGCCAGCAGTTTTACAAGATCACCCCTCCACTTT
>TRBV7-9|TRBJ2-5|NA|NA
CASSPSARGTQYF
TGTGCCAGCAGCCCATCGGCCCGGGGGACCCAGTACTTC
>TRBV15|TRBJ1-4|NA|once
CATSRERPGNEKLFF
TGTGCCACCAGCAGAGAGAGGCCAGGGAATGAAAAACTGTTTTTT
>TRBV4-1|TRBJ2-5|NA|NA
CASSQEKSSGSQETQYF
TGCGCCAGCAGCCAAGAAAAATCAAGCGGGTCTCAAGAGACCCAGTACTTC
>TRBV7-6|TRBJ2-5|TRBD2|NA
CASSLGGLGQETQYF
TGTGCCAGCAGCTTAGGGGGACTAGGGCAAGAGACCCAGTACTTC
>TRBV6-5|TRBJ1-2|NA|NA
CASSSVGGPNYGYTF
TGTGCCAGCAGCAGCGTCGGGGGACCTAACTATGGCTACACCTTC
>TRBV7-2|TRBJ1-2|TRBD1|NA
CASSSGQGAVSGYTF
TGTGCCAGCAGCTCAGGACAGGGGGCGGTCTCTGGCTACACCTTC
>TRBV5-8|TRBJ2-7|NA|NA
CASSSMGHYEQYF
TGTGCCAGCAGCTCGATGGGACATTACGAGCAGTACTTC
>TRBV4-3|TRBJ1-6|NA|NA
CASSQDWSKGRNSPLHF
TGCGCCAGCAGCCAAGATTGGTCGAAGGGGCGGAATTCACCCCTCCACTTT
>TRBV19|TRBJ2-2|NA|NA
CASSWLFNTGELFF
TGTGCCAGTAGTTGGCTGTTTAACACCGGGGAGCTGTTTTTT
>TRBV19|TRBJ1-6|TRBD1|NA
CASRKTGESRSPLHF
TGTGCCAGTAGAAAGACAGGGGAGTCTCGCTCACCCCTCCACTTT
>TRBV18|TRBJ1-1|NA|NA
CASSQSVGTEAFF
TGTGCCAGTTCGCAGAGCGTGGGCACTGAAGCTTTCTTT
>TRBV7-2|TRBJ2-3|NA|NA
CASSSSGWLADTQYF
TGTGCCAGCAGCTCCAGCGGATGGCTAGCGGATACGCAGTATTTT
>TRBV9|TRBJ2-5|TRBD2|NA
CASGRGTSGGRQETQYF
TGTGCCAGCGGCCGAGGGACTAGCGGGGGCCGCCAAGAGACCCAGTACTTC
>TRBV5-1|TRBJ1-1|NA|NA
CASSLDLGSLMNTEAFF
TGCGCCAGCAGCTTGGATCTTGGCAGCCTTATGAACACTGAAGCTTTCTTT
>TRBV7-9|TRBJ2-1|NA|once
CASSPGLNNEQFF
TGTGCCAGCAGCCCGGGACTCAACAATGAGCAGTTCTTC
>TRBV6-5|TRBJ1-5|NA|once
CASSSGGEVAQPQHF
TGTGCCAGCAGTTCTGGAGGGGAGGTGGCTCAGCCCCAGCATTTT
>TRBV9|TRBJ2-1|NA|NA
CASSVEGGVQFF
TGTGCCAGCAGCGTAGAAGGAGGGGTTCAGTTCTTC
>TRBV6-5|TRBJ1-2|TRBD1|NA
CASRPGQSYGYTF
TGTGCCAGCAGGCCGGGACAGAGCTATGGCTACACCTTC
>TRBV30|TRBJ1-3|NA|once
CAWSVLRQGISSGNTIYF
TGTGCCTGGAGTGTACTTCGTCAGGGGATCAGCTCTGGAAACACCATATATTTT
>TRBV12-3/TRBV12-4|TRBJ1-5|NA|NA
CASSDDPRQPQHF
TGTGCCAGCAGTGACGACCCTCGTCAGCCCCAGCATTTT
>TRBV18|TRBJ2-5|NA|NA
CASSPPSDETQYF
TGTGCCAGCTCACCGCCCTCCGACGAGACCCAGTACTTC
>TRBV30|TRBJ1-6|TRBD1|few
CAWAPRDRGHSPLHF
TGTGCCTGGGCCCCCCGGGACAGGGGGCATTCACCCCTCCACTTT
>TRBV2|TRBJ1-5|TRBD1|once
CASRSQGAANQPQHF
TGTGCCAGCAGATCACAGGGGGCTGCGAATCAGCCCCAGCATTTT
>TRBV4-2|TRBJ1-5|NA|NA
CASSQDNTDQPQHF
TGTGCCAGCAGCCAAGATAACACCGATCAGCCCCAGCATTTT
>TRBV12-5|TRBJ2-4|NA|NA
CASGRQRDIQYF
TGTGCTAGTGGTAGACAGCGGGACATTCAGTACTTC
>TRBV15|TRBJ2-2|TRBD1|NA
CATSRGRGNGELFF
TGTGCCACCAGCAGAGGCAGGGGGAACGGGGAGCTGTTTTTT
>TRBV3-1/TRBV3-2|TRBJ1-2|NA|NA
CASSQDSDGDYGYTF
TGTGCCAGCAGCCAAGACTCCGACGGAGACTATGGCTACACCTTC
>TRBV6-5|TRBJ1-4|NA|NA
CASSYGAGSKLFF
TGTGCCAGCAGTTACGGGGCAGGTTCGAAACTGTTTTTT
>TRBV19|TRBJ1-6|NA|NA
CASSILGLRSPLHF
TGTGCCAGTAGTATTCTGGGTTTGAGGTCACCCCTCCACTTT
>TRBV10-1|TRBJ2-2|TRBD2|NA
CASRGASGTGELFF
TGCGCCAGCAGAGGGGCTAGCGGCACCGGGGAGCTGTTTTTT
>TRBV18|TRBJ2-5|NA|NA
CASSTNQGYQETQYF
TGTGCCAGCTCAACGAACCAGGGGTACCAAGAGACCCAGTACTTC
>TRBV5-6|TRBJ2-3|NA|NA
CASSFRQVYTDTQYF
TGTGCCAGCAGCTTTAGGCAGGTGTACACAGATACGCAGTATTTT
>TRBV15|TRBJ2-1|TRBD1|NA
CATSRDLGQLYNEQFF
TGTGCCACCAGCAGAGATTTGGGACAGCTCTACAATGAGCAGTTCTTC
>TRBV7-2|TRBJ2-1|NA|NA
CASSLGHLGNEQFF
TGTGCCAGCAGCTTAGGTCACCTAGGCAATGAGCAGTTCTTC
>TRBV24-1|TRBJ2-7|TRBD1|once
CATSVGGGQGYEQYF
TGTGCCACCAGTGTTGGAGGGGGACAGGGCTACGAGCAGTACTTC
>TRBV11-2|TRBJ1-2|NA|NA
CASSGRGGVVGGYTF
TGTGCCAGCAGCGGCCGGGGGGGGGTAGTTGGTGGCTACACCTTC
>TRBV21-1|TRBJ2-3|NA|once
CASSTESGGPTDTQYF
TGTGCCAGCAGCACCGAAAGCGGGGGTCCGACAGATACGCAGTATTTT
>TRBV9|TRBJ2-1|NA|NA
CASSVDPAAGNEQFF
TGTGCCAGCAGCGTAGATCCAGCGGCGGGGAATGAGCAGTTCTTC
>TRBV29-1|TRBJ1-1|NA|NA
CSVYQGTEAFF
TGCAGCGTTTATCAAGGGACTGAAGCTTTCTTT
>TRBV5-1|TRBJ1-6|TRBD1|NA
CASRTGTGERGAGSPLHF
TGCGCCAGCAGAACCGGGACAGGGGAGCGGGGGGCAGGGTCACCCCTCCACTTT
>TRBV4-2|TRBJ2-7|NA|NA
CASSHESYEQYF
TGTGCCAGCAGCCATGAGAGCTACGAGCAGTACTTC
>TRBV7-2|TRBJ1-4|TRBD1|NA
CASSPGGAGEKLFF
TGTGCCAGCAGCCCAGGGGGCGCGGGGGAAAAACTGTTTTTT
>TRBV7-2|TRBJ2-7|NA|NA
CASSLVSQGFRGWEQYF
TGTGCCAGCAGCTTAGTTTCCCAGGGTTTCCGAGGGTGGGAGCAGTACTTC
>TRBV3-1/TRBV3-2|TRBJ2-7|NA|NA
CASSHTYEQYF
TGTGCCAGCAGCCATACCTACGAGCAGTACTTC
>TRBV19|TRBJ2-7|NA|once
CASSSQGRGDSYEQYF
TGTGCCAGTAGTAGCCAAGGTAGGGGGGACAGCTACGAGCAGTACTTC
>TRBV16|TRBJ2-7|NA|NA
CASSQPFQGTYEQYF
TGTGCCAGCAGCCAACCCTTCCAGGGAACCTACGAGCAGTACTTC
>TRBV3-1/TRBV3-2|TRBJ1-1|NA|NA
CASSQDRTFEAFF
TGTGCCAGCAGCCAAGATCGGACCTTTGAAGCTTTCTTT
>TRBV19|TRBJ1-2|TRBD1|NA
CASSLRQGYGYTF
TGTGCCAGTAGTCTAAGACAGGGCTATGGCTACACCTTC
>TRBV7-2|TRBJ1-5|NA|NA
CASSLRPGENQPQHF
TGTGCCAGCAGCTTACGTCCAGGGGAGAATCAGCCCCAGCATTTT
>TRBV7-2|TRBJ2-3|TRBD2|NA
CASSLGMERGGGRNTQYF
TGTGCCAGCAGCTTAGGAATGGAGCGGGGGGGCGGGCGAAATACGCAGTATTTT
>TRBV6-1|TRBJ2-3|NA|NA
CASSELGSDTQYF
TGTGCCAGCAGTGAATTGGGGTCAGATACGCAGTATTTT